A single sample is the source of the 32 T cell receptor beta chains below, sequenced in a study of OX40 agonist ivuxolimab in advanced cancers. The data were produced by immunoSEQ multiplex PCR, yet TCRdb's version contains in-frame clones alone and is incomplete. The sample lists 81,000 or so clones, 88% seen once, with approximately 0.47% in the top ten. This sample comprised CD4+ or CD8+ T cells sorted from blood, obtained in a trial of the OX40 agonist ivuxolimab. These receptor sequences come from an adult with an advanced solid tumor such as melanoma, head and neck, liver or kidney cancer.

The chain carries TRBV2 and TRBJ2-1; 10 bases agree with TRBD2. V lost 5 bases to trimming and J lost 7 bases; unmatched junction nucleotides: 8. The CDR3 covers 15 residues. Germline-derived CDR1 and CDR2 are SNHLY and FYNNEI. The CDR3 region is CASSKSGGADNEQFF. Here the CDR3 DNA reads TGTGCCAGCAGTAAGAGCGGGGGGGCCGATAATGAGCAGTTCTTC.

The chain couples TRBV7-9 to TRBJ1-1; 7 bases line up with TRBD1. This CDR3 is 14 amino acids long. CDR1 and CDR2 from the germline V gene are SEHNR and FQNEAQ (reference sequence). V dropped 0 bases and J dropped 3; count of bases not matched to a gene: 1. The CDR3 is CASSLAGTDTEAFF. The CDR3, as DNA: TGTGCCAGCAGCTTAGCCGGGACAGACACTGAAGCTTTCTTT.

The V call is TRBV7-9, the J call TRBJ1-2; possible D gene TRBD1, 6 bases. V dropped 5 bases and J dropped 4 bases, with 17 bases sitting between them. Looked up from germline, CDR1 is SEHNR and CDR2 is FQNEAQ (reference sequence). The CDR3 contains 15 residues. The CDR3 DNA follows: TGTGCCAGCAGCACAGGGATACGACAGCTCTATGGCTACACCTTC. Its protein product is CASSTGIRQLYGYTF.

The CDR3 DNA follows: TGTGCCAGCAGCCAACTTTCAGGACAGGGGGCGATCGCAGATACGCAGTATTTT. Translating gives CASSQLSGQGAIADTQYF. The chain joins TRBV14 to TRBJ2-3, with 11 bases identical to TRBD1. This CDR3 contains 18 residues. The germline V gene encodes CDR1 SGHDN and CDR2 FVKESK. The junction had 11 bases not matched to a gene; V was cut back by 2 bases and J by 4 bases.

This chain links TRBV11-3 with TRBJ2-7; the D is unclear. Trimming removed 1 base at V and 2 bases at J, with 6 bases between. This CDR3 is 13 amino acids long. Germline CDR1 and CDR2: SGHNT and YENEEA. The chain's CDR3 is CASSLGMAYEQYF. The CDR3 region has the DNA TGTGCCAGCAGCTTAGGTATGGCCTACGAGCAGTACTTC.

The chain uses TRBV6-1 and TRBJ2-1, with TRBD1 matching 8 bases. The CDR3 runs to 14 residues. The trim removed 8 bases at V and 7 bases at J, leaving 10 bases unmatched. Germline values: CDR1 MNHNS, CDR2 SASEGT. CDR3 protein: CASLLDRAGNEQFF. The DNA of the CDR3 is TGTGCCAGCCTCCTGGACAGGGCGGGGAATGAGCAGTTCTTC.

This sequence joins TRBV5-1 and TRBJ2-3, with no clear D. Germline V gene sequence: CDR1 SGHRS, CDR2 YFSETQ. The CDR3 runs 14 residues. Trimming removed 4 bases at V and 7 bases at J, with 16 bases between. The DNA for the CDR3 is TGCGCCAGCAGCCCCCCCACCCGAGTGAATACGCAGTATTTT. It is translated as CASSPPTRVNTQYF.

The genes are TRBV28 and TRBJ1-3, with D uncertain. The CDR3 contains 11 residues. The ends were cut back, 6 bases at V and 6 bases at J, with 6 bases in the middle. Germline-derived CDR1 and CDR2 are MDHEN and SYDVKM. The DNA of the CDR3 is TGTGCCAGCAGGATTGAAAACACCATATATTTT. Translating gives CASRIENTIYF.

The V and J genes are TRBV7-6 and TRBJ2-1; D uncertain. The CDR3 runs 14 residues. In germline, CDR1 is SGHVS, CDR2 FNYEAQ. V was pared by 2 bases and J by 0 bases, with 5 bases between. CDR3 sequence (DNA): TGTGCCAGCAGCTTAACCGGCTCCTACAATGAGCAGTTCTTC. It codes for CASSLTGSYNEQFF.

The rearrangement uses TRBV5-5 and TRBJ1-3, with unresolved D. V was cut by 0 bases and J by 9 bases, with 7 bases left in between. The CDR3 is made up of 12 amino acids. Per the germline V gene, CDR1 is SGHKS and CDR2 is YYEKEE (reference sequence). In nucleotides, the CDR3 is TGTGCCAGCAGCTTGGAAGGGATCACCATATATTTT. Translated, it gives CASSLEGITIYF. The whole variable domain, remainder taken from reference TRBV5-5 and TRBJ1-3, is DAGVTQSPTHLIKTRGQQVTLRCSPISGHKSVSWYQQVLGQGPQFIFQYYEKEERGRGNFPDRFSARQFPNYSSELNVNALLLGDSALYLCASSLEGITIYFGEGSWLTVV.

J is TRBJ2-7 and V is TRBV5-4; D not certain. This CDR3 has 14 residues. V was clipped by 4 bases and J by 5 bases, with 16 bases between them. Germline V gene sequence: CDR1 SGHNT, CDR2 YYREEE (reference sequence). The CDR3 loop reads CASSQEWAPNEQYF. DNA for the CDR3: TGTGCCAGCAGCCAGGAATGGGCTCCCAACGAGCAGTACTTC. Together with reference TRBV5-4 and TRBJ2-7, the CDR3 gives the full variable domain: ETGVTQSPTHLIKTRGQQVTLRCSSQSGHNTVSWYQQALGQGPQFIFQYYREEENGRGNFPPRFSGLQFPNYSSELNVNALELDDSALYLCASSQEWAPNEQYFGPGTRLTVT.

CDR3 nucleotides: TGTGCCAGCATCTCGGACAGCGGGGAGCTGTTTTTT. Translated, it gives CASISDSGELFF. This chain connects TRBV28 to TRBJ2-2; D is perhaps TRBD1 (6 bases). The CDR3 totals 12 residues. The germline V gene encodes CDR1 MDHEN and CDR2 SYDVKM. The V and J ends lost 7 bases and 7 bases respectively, with 10 bases between them.

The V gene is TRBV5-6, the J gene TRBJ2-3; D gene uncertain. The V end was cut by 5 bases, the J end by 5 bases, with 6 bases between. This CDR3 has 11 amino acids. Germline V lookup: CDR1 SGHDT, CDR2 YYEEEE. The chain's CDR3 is CASRWGDTQYF. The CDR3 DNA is TGTGCCAGCAGGTGGGGAGATACGCAGTATTTT.

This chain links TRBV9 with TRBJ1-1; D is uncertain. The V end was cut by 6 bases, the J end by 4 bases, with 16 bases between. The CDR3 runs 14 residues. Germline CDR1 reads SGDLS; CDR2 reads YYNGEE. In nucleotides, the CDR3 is TGTGCCAGCAACCCCTCGGAGGCCAGCACTGAAGCTTTCTTT. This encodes CASNPSEASTEAFF. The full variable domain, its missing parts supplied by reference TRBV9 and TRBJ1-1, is DSGVTQTPKHLITATGQRVTLRCSPRSGDLSVYWYQQSLDQGLQFLIQYYNGEERAKGNILERFSAQQFPDLHSELNLSSLELGDSALYFCASNPSEASTEAFFGQGTRLTVV.

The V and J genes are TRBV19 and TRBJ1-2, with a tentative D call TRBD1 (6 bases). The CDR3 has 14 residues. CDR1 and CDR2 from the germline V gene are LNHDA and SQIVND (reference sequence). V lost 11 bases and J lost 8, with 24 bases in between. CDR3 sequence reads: CAVTNQGRLGGYTF. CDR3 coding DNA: TGTGCCGTCACAAACCAGGGGCGACTGGGGGGCTACACCTTC. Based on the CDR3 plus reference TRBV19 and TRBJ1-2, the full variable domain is DGGITQSPKYLFRKEGQNVTLSCEQNLNHDAMYWYRQDPGQGLRLIYYSQIVNDFQKGDIAEGYSVSREKKESFPLTVTSAQKNPTAFYLCAVTNQGRLGGYTFGSGTRLTVV.

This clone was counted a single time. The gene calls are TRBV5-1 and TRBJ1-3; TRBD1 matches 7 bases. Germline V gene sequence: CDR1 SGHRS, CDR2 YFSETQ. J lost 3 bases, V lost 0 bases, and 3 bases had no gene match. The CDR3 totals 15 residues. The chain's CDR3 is CASSLASGGGNTIYF. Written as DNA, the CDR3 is TGCGCCAGCAGCTTGGCCTCAGGGGGTGGAAACACCATATATTTT. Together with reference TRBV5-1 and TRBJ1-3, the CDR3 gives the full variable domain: KAGVTQTPRYLIKTRGQQVTLSCSPISGHRSVSWYQQTPGQGLQFLFEYFSETQRNKGNFPGRFSGRQFSNSRSEMNVSTLELGDSALYLCASSLASGGGNTIYFGEGSWLTVV.

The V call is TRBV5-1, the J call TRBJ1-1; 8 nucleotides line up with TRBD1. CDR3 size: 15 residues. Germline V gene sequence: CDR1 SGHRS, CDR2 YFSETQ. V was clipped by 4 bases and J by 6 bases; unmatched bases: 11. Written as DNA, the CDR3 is TGCGCCAGCAGCCCAGGGACAGGCGCCCCACCTGAAGCTTTCTTT. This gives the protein CASSPGTGAPPEAFF.

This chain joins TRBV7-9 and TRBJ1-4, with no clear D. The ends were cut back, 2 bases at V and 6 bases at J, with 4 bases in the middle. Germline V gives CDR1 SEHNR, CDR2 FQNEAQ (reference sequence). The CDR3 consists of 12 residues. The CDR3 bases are TGTGCCAGCAGCTTATTTGATGAAAAACTGTTTTTT. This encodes CASSLFDEKLFF. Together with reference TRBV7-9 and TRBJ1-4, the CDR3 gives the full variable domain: DTGVSQNPRHKITKRGQNVTFRCDPISEHNRLYWYRQTLGQGPEFLTYFQNEAQLEKSRLLSDRFSAERPKGSFSTLEIQRTEQGDSAMYLCASSLFDEKLFFGSGTQLSVL.

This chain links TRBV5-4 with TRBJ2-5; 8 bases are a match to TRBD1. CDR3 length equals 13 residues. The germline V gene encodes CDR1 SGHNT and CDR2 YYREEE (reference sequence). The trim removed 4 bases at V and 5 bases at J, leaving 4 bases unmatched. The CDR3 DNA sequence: TGTGCCAGCAGCCCCCGGACAGGGGAGACCCAGTACTTC. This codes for CASSPRTGETQYF. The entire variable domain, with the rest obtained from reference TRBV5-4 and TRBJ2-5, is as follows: ETGVTQSPTHLIKTRGQQVTLRCSSQSGHNTVSWYQQALGQGPQFIFQYYREEENGRGNFPPRFSGLQFPNYSSELNVNALELDDSALYLCASSPRTGETQYFGPGTRLLVL.

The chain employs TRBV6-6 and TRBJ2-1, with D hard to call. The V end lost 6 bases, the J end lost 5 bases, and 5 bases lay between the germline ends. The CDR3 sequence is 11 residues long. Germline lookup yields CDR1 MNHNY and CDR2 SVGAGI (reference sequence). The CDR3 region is CASSRDNEQFF. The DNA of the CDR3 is TGTGCCAGCAGCCGAGACAATGAGCAGTTCTTC.

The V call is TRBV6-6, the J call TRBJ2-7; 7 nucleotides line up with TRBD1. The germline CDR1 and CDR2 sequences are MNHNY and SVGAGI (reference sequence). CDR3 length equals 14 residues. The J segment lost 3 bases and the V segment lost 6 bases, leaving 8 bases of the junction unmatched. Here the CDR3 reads CASRRQGSHYEQYF. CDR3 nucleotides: TGTGCCAGCAGGCGACAGGGATCACACTACGAGCAGTACTTC.

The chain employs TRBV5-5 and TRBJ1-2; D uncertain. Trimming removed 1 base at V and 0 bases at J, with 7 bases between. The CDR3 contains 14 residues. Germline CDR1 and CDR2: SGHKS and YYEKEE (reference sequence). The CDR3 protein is CASSLLLTNYGYTF. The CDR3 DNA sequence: TGTGCCAGCAGCTTGCTCCTAACTAACTATGGCTACACCTTC.

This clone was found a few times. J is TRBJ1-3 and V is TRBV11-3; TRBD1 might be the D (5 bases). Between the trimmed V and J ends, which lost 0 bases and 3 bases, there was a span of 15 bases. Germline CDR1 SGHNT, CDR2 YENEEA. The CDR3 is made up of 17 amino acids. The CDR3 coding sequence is TGTGCCAGCAGCTTAGATATAGAAGGGACTCGTGGAAACACCATATATTTT. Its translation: CASSLDIEGTRGNTIYF.

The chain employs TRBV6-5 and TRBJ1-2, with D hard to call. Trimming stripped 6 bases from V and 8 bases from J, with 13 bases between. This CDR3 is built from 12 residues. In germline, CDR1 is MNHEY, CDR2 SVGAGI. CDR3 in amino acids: CASSRTLGGYTF. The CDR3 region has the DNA TGTGCCAGCAGCCGTACTCTGGGAGGCTACACCTTC.

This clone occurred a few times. The CDR3 nucleotides are TGTGCCAGCAGCTCCCGGACAAGCACAGATACGCAGTATTTT. It specifies CASSSRTSTDTQYF. The chain recombines TRBV9 with TRBJ2-3, with D perhaps TRBD1 (5 bases). Trimming took off 4 bases at V and 0 bases at J, with 9 bases between the two ends. The CDR3 is made up of 14 amino acids. The V gene's germline CDR1 is SGDLS and CDR2 YYNGEE. Drawing the rest from reference TRBV9 and TRBJ2-3, the complete variable domain is DSGVTQTPKHLITATGQRVTLRCSPRSGDLSVYWYQQSLDQGLQFLIQYYNGEERAKGNILERFSAQQFPDLHSELNLSSLELGDSALYFCASSSRTSTDTQYFGPGTRLTVL.

The CDR3 nucleotides are TGTGCCAGCAGTTACGAGGGCGGCACCATATATTTT. Translation gives CASSYEGGTIYF. This rearrangement joins TRBV2 to TRBJ1-3; D gene unclear. CDR1 is SNHLY, CDR2 FYNNEI, per germline. Trimming stripped 5 bases from V and 9 bases from J, with 11 bases between. This CDR3 spans 12 amino acids.

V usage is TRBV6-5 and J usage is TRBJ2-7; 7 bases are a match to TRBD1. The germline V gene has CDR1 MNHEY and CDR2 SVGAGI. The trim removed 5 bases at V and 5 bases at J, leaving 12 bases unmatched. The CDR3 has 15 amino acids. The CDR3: CASSRTGVGWDEQYF. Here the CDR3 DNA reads TGTGCCAGCAGTCGAACAGGGGTCGGATGGGACGAGCAGTACTTC.

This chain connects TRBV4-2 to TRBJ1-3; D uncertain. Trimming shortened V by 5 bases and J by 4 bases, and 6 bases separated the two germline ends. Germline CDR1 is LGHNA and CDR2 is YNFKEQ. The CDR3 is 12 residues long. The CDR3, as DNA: TGTGCCAGCAGCAACCGAGGAAACACCATATATTTT. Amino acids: CASSNRGNTIYF.

Written as DNA, the CDR3 is TGCGCCAGCAGTGAACAGGGGTGGATAAAAGCTTTCTTT. Translated, it gives CASSEQGWIKAFF. The V gene is TRBV10-1, the J gene TRBJ1-1, with 7 bases matching TRBD1. Germline CDR1 reads WNHNN; CDR2 reads SYGVQD (reference sequence). The CDR3 extends over 13 amino acids. The ends lost 3 bases at V and 9 bases at J; junction bases unmatched: 7.

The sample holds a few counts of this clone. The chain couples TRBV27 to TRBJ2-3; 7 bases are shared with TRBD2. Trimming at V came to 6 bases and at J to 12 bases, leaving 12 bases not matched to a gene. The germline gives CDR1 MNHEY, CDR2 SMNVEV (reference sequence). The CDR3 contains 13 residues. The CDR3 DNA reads TGTGCCAGCAGACCGCCCGGACTAGGAACACAGTATTTT. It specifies CASRPPGLGTQYF.

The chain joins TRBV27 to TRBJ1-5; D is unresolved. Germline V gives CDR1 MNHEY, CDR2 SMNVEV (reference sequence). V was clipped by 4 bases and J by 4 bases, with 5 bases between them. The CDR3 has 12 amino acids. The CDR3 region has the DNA TGTGCCAGCAGTTCCCTTAATCAGCCCCAGCATTTT. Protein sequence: CASSSLNQPQHF.

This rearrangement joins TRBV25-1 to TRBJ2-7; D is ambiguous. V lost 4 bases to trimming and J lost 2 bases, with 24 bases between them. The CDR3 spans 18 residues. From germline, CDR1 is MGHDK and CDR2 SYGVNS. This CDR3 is CASSAILGDGSDPYEQYF. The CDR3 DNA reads TGTGCCAGCAGTGCGATCCTGGGTGACGGATCTGATCCCTACGAGCAGTACTTC.